This TCR beta chain was identified during a study of blood T cells in healthy people across ages (dated by TCRdb to about 2015). Notes on the research overall: Template switching captured roughly one uniquely barcoded TCR beta cDNA molecule per two T cells in model experiments. To track age-related changes in TCR beta repertoire diversity, the study relied on deep sequencing normalized with unique cDNA molecular identifiers. Using the same blood draw, the study looked at two additional independent replicas of 1 million unique cDNA reads for two donors, one aged 18 to 30 and the other aged 80 or older. The donors were divided into four age groups: young (average roughly 17 years), middle-aged (almost 40), aged (approximately 62) and long-lived (about 79). To avoid experimental bias, donors of different ages were spread randomly across the sequencing lanes. Points the paper makes about the study in general: Estimates of total diversity based on one million sequenced T cells were regarded as lower bounds and as underestimates. Observed TCR beta diversity per million T cells fell roughly linearly with age, and a significant reduction was already apparent by age around 40. Conclusive comparison of naive and antigen-experienced compartments was prevented by the profiling of bulk unsorted PBMCs. The long-lived group showed more naive CD4+ T cells, fewer expanded clones and increased TCR diversity than the aged group, suggesting age selection. Donor CMV infection status was unknown, potentially confounding age-related changes in expanded clonotypes. Observed TCR beta diversity correlated strongly with the percentage of naive T cells measured by flow cytometry.

Taken from cysteine to phenylalanine, the CDR3 has 16 residues. The CDR3 DNA has 48 bases and is translated from base 1. Trimming removed 6 bases from V and 2 bases from J; the gene matches leave 1 base unexplained. A few counts support this clonotype. Its cognate antigen has yet to be identified. No base quality information exists; no much larger clone differs at one position. Systemically healthy Caucasian individuals from Russia, some 38 in total and aged roughly 6 to 100 years, were included as donors. Each donor gave about 11 milliliters of peripheral blood, drawn into EDTA-treated Vacutainer tubes. PBMCs were isolated by Ficoll-Paque density-gradient centrifugation, with at least 6 million obtained per sample. Trizol reagent was used to extract total RNA from the PBMCs, yielding at least 5 micrograms per sample. For every donor, an aliquot of PBMCs went through flow cytometry to measure the percentages of naive CD45RAhigh/CD27high T cells.

The library was produced with 5' RACE. Instrument on record: Illumina HiSeq 2500. A second PCR of roughly 6 to 12 cycles was run with a J-beta primer mix and a sample-barcoded 5' primer. A unique molecular identifier was introduced onto each TCR beta cDNA molecule by a template-switch 5' adaptor carrying 12 random nucleotides. At least 2.5 million CDR3-containing paired-end reads were obtained from each sample. The Mint cDNA synthesis kit, primed by a TRBC-specific oligonucleotide, was used to synthesize first-strand cDNA from all RNA. All cDNA was treated with uracil-DNA glycosylase and then went through a first 18-cycle PCR with the universal primers M1SS and BC2_uni_R. Under the source paper's analysis protocol: Each sample was normalized by randomly selecting 1 million high-quality reads, each carrying a distinct molecular identifier. Reads with shared molecular identifiers were discarded instead of being binned into consensus sequences. MiTCR, set to a Q25 quality threshold and the strictest error-elimination algorithm, was used for CDR3 identification, clonotype clustering and error correction. Lower-bound total TCR beta diversity was estimated with a nonparametric unseen species model using Euler transformation. In TCRdb, the public reads were trimmed at Q25 with fastp and aligned with MiXCR, with productive beta chains retained. Here each entry gathers all rows of one CDR3 protein and keeps the most common genes and DNA. TCRdb, not the original authors, processed these V and J calls. The sample has more than 1.4 million distinct CDR3 sequences on record, around two fifths of them singletons. Around 8% of the sample is held by the ten biggest clonotypes.

The TCR was taken from a young woman in good health. The sequenced sample consisted of blood. The chain joins TRBV12-3 or TRBV12-4 to TRBJ2-1; TRBD2 lines up with 16 middle nucleotides. CDR3 protein: CASRGTSGGAYNEQFF. The sequenced DNA: TGTGCCAGCAGGGGGACTAGCGGGGGGGCCTACAATGAGCAGTTCTTC.